What follows are 25 T cell receptor beta chains derived from one specimen sequenced in a study of glioma-infiltrating T cells after dendritic cell vaccination. Sequenced by immunoSEQ multiplex PCR; TCRdb stores in-frame clones only, minus some. The sample holds just under 85,000 clones, 70% to 90% seen once. Sample: blood, taken before dendritic cell vaccination. These receptors were taken from a human donor with glioblastoma.

V is TRBV5-4 and J is TRBJ1-2; D unresolved. The germline V gene has CDR1 SGHNT and CDR2 YYREEE (reference sequence). The CDR3 totals 13 residues. The germline V and J ends were trimmed by 2 bases and 7 bases, with 12 bases remaining between them. The CDR3 nucleotides read TGTGCCAGCAGCTTTATCGGGGATGGTGGCTACACCTTC. Translated, it gives CASSFIGDGGYTF.

This chain joins TRBV15 and TRBJ2-5; TRBD2 aligns across 9 bases. Per germline, CDR1 LNHNV and CDR2 YYDKDF (reference sequence). V lost 0 bases and J lost 7; bases outside the gene matches: 9. This CDR3 has 16 residues. The CDR3 nucleotides are TGTGCCACCAGCAGAGATCCGGGACTAGCTTTGGGGACCCAGTACTTC. It yields the protein CATSRDPGLALGTQYF.

The chain has TRBV7-6 and TRBJ2-1, with 11 bases matching TRBD2. The junction had 3 bases not matched to a gene; V was cut back by 3 bases and J by 5 bases. This CDR3 is built from 15 residues. Germline V gives CDR1 SGHVS, CDR2 FNYEAQ. The CDR3 DNA reads as TGTGCCAGCAGCTTCGGGACTAGCGGCAACAATGAGCAGTTCTTC. Protein: CASSFGTSGNNEQFF.

The chain combines TRBV6-5 with TRBJ1-1; maybe TRBD1 (5 bases). Per the germline V gene, CDR1 is MNHEY and CDR2 is SVGAGI. V was shortened by 3 bases and J by 7 bases, with 12 bases between the two germline ends. This CDR3 has 13 amino acids. CDR3 loop: CASSYQGDLEAFF. CDR3 sequence (DNA): TGTGCCAGCAGTTATCAGGGCGACCTTGAAGCTTTCTTT.

The chain couples TRBV5-1 to TRBJ2-2; 7 positions agree with TRBD1. Per germline, CDR1 SGHRS and CDR2 YFSETQ. Losses at the gene ends were 2 bases for V and 7 bases for J; bases not matched to a gene: 2. CDR3 length: 13 amino acids. This CDR3 is CASSLQGFGELFF. The CDR3 nucleotides read TGCGCCAGCAGCTTACAGGGGTTCGGGGAGCTGTTTTTT.

This chain connects TRBV19 to TRBJ2-7, with TRBD2 as a possible D gene (6 bases). Deletions cut 6 bases from V and 3 bases from J, with 12 bases between. Germline V gene data show CDR1 as LNHDA and CDR2 as SQIVND (reference sequence). The CDR3 totals 13 residues. The CDR3 DNA is TGTGCCAGTAGCACTAGCCCCAACTACGAGCAGTACTTC. Translated: CASSTSPNYEQYF.

The CDR3 DNA sequence: TGTGCCAGCAGCCCGGGACAGGGTACATCCGGGGAGCTGTTTTTT. The encoded protein is CASSPGQGTSGELFF. V and J are TRBV5-5 and TRBJ2-2; 9 bases align to TRBD1. The germline V gene has CDR1 SGHKS and CDR2 YYEKEE (reference sequence). The CDR3 runs to 15 residues. Trimming took 4 bases from V and 6 from J; bases not matched to a gene: 7.

V gene TRBV10-3 combines with J gene TRBJ2-6; 12 bases map to TRBD1. Germline-derived CDR1 and CDR2 are ENHRY and SYGVKD. The CDR3 covers 16 residues. Trimming took 6 bases from V and 2 from J; bases not matched to a gene: 2. The CDR3 loop reads CAISRDRGPGANVLTF. The CDR3 DNA reads TGTGCCATCAGCCGGGACAGGGGGCCTGGGGCCAACGTCCTGACTTTC.

The V gene is TRBV6-1, the J gene TRBJ1-1; a weak D match, TRBD1 (5 bases). Germline V CDR1 and CDR2: MNHNS, SASEGT. Trimming cost V 5 bases and J 6 bases, with 16 bases left between them. The CDR3 is 14 residues long. In DNA, the CDR3 is TGTGCCAGCAGTTCGCAGGGTGCGATCCCTGAAGCTTTCTTT. Its translation is CASSSQGAIPEAFF.

This clone was detected only once. The chain has TRBV29-1 and TRBJ2-2, with 8 bases that match TRBD1. Germline CDR1 SQVTM, CDR2 ANQGSEA. The CDR3 runs to 14 residues. Trimming took 4 bases from V and 6 from J; bases not matched to a gene: 7. The CDR3 DNA reads TGCAGCGTTGTAAGGACAGGGATGGCCGGGGAGCTGTTTTTT. This sequence encodes CSVVRTGMAGELFF.

V and J are TRBV9 and TRBJ2-3; 11 positions agree with TRBD2. This CDR3 spans 17 amino acids. In germline, CDR1 is SGDLS, CDR2 YYNGEE. With 3 bases clipped from V and 8 bases from J, the junction kept 14 bases outside the gene matches. As DNA, the CDR3 is TGTGCCAGCAGCGGTTCCGGGACTAGCGGAGGATTGGGTACGCAGTATTTT. It encodes CASSGSGTSGGLGTQYF.

The gene calls are TRBV19 and TRBJ1-1; D unclear. Trimming removed 5 bases at V and 1 base at J, with 14 bases between. Germline V CDR1 and CDR2: LNHDA, SQIVND (reference sequence). The CDR3 consists of 15 residues. CDR3 DNA sequence: TGTGCCAGTAGTTTGGCGGCTTTGGGGAACACTGAAGCTTTCTTT. Translating it yields CASSLAALGNTEAFF.

There are a few counts of this clone. This chain uses TRBV6-4 with TRBJ1-2; D uncertain. Per the germline V gene, CDR1 is MRHNA and CDR2 is SNTAGT. Trimming removed 6 bases from V and 4 bases from J, with 18 bases in between. The CDR3 totals 15 residues. The chain's CDR3 is CASSLDSRSPYGYTF. The CDR3 bases are TGTGCCAGCAGCCTCGACTCGAGATCGCCCTATGGCTACACCTTC.

The rearrangement links TRBV5-1 to TRBJ2-2; TRBD2 is a possible D gene (6 bases). The CDR3 loop spans 15 amino acids. V lost 0 bases to trimming and J lost 6 bases, with 12 bases between them. The germline V gene has CDR1 SGHRS and CDR2 YFSETQ. CDR3 in amino acids: CASSLVASAAGELFF. CDR3 nucleotides: TGCGCCAGCAGCTTGGTAGCTAGCGCCGCCGGGGAGCTGTTTTTT.

The V call is TRBV7-6, the J call TRBJ2-1, with TRBD1 matching 7 bases. The V and J ends lost 1 base and 7 bases, in that order; junction bases with no gene match: 7. Germline V gene sequence: CDR1 SGHVS, CDR2 FNYEAQ. The CDR3 loop spans 15 amino acids. The CDR3 loop reads CASSLVDRVGNEQFF. The DNA of the CDR3 is TGTGCCAGCAGCTTAGTCGACAGGGTGGGAAATGAGCAGTTCTTC. Variable domain in full (rest from reference TRBV7-6 and TRBJ2-1): GAGVSQSPRYKVTKRGQDVALRCDPISGHVSLYWYRQALGQGPEFLTYFNYEAQQDKSGLPNDRFSAERPEGSISTLTIQRTEQRDSAMYRCASSLVDRVGNEQFFGPGTRLTVL.

Only a few counts were recorded for this clone. This chain joins TRBV15 and TRBJ1-5; D gene unclear. CDR1 is LNHNV, CDR2 YYDKDF, per germline (reference sequence). V lost 5 bases and J lost 11, with 19 bases in between. There are 14 residues in the CDR3. The CDR3 DNA follows: TGTGCCACCAGCCGACCCGGGTCACGGTGGGCCCAGCATTTT. This sequence encodes CATSRPGSRWAQHF.

The gene calls are TRBV13 and TRBJ2-3; 8 bases are shared with TRBD2. J gave up 6 bases and V 5 bases, and 7 bases lay outside the gene matches. CDR1 PRHDT and CDR2 FYEKMQ come from the germline V gene (reference sequence). The CDR3 consists of 14 residues. The CDR3 nucleotides are TGTGCCAGCAGCCCCTCCTCGGGAGGGGATACGCAGTATTTT. This translates into CASSPSSGGDTQYF.

The chain combines TRBV9 with TRBJ2-1, with 10 bases identical to TRBD2. J was trimmed by 7 bases and V by 4 bases; bases with no gene match: 5. The germline gives CDR1 SGDLS, CDR2 YYNGEE. The CDR3 covers 14 residues. The CDR3 sequence is CASSPQLAGNEQFF. The CDR3 DNA sequence: TGTGCCAGCAGCCCTCAACTAGCGGGAAATGAGCAGTTCTTC.

The chain combines TRBV2 with TRBJ1-5; D is possibly TRBD1 (6 bases). CDR1 and CDR2 from the germline V gene are SNHLY and FYNNEI. The CDR3 loop spans 14 amino acids. The germline V and J ends were trimmed by 6 bases and 5 bases, with 14 bases remaining between them. The CDR3 is CASRPGTSHQPQHF. The CDR3 nucleotides read TGTGCCAGCAGGCCCGGGACAAGCCATCAGCCCCAGCATTTT.

The chain uses TRBV5-6 and TRBJ1-5, with D possibly being TRBD1 (5 bases). CDR1 and CDR2 (germline): SGHDT, YYEEEE. The germline V and J ends were trimmed by 2 bases and 4 bases, with 13 bases remaining between them. The CDR3 is 15 residues long. CDR3 in amino acids: CASSFGGGPNQPQHF. CDR3 DNA sequence: TGTGCCAGCAGCTTTGGGGGGGGTCCTAATCAGCCCCAGCATTTT.

This chain connects TRBV9 to TRBJ1-3; no clear D gene. Germline assignment: CDR1 SGDLS and CDR2 YYNGEE. The CDR3 has 14 amino acids. V was clipped by 0 bases and J by 0 bases, with 4 bases between them. CDR3 protein: CASSVGSSGNTIYF. CDR3 in DNA: TGTGCCAGCAGCGTAGGCAGCTCTGGAAACACCATATATTTT.

V and J are TRBV30 and TRBJ1-5; D ambiguous. V lost 2 bases and J lost 9, with 14 bases in between. Germline V gene lookup returns CDR1 GTSNPN and CDR2 SVGIG (reference sequence). The CDR3 has 13 amino acids. CDR3 in DNA: TGTGCCTGGAGTAGCGAGTCCCTGGGGCCCCAGCATTTT. This gives the protein CAWSSESLGPQHF.

This sequence joins TRBV5-6 and TRBJ1-5, with 9 positions matching TRBD1. Germline trimming cut 5 bases from V and 7 bases from J; bases unmatched to any gene: 10. This CDR3 comprises 15 residues. Germline V gives CDR1 SGHDT, CDR2 YYEEEE. The CDR3 here is CASSVTGGIRQPQHF. Written as DNA, the CDR3 is TGTGCCAGCAGTGTTACAGGGGGCATAAGACAGCCCCAGCATTTT.

CDR3 sequence: CASSIGLAGEETQYF. The CDR3 bases are TGTGCCAGTAGTATAGGACTAGCGGGAGAAGAGACCCAGTACTTC. This sequence joins TRBV19 and TRBJ2-5, with 12 nucleotides matching TRBD2. Germline-derived CDR1 and CDR2 are LNHDA and SQIVND (reference sequence). After removal of 1 base from V and 3 bases from J, the junction contained 0 bases not matched to a gene. This CDR3 is built from 15 residues. The full variable domain, with the rest looked up from reference TRBV19 and TRBJ2-5, is DGGITQSPKYLFRKEGQNVTLSCEQNLNHDAMYWYRQDPGQGLRLIYYSQIVNDFQKGDIAEGYSVSREKKESFPLTVTSAQKNPTAFYLCASSIGLAGEETQYFGPGTRLLVL.

This rearrangement joins TRBV11-3 to TRBJ2-7, with TRBD1 matching 11 bases. CDR3 length: 13 residues. Per the germline V gene, CDR1 is SGHNT and CDR2 is YENEEA. J gave up 7 bases and V 4 bases, and 3 bases lay outside the gene matches. In DNA, the CDR3 is TGTGCCAGCAGCTGGGGACAGGGGGATGAGCAGTACTTC. Translated: CASSWGQGDEQYF.